Listed here is a single TCR beta chain. The table came from immunoSEQ multiplex PCR; TCRdb's copy has only in-frame clones and leaves some out. The table includes about 2,500,000 clones, 85% to 95% detected once. Free of recent acute infections or vaccinations, the donors were healthy HIV-negative adults. CDR3 size: 14 residues. V lost 0 bases and J lost 0, with 7 bases in between. Germline CDR1 and CDR2: SGHKS and YYEKEE (reference sequence). These data come from a study of shared clonotypes between healthy human individuals. The receptor was isolated from a man younger than 35 in good health. The source material was naive CD4+ T cells sorted from blood. Subset denoted: CD45RA+ positively selected. J is TRBJ2-7 and V is TRBV5-5; unclear D gene. The chain's CDR3 is CASSLVVTSYEQYF. In nucleotides, the CDR3 is TGTGCCAGCAGCTTGGTTGTTACCTCCTACGAGCAGTACTTC. Using reference TRBV5-5 and TRBJ2-7 for the parts outside the CDR3, the full variable domain is DAGVTQSPTHLIKTRGQQVTLRCSPISGHKSVSWYQQVLGQGPQFIFQYYEKEERGRGNFPDRFSARQFPNYSSELNVNALLLGDSALYLCASSLVVTSYEQYFGPGTRLTVT.